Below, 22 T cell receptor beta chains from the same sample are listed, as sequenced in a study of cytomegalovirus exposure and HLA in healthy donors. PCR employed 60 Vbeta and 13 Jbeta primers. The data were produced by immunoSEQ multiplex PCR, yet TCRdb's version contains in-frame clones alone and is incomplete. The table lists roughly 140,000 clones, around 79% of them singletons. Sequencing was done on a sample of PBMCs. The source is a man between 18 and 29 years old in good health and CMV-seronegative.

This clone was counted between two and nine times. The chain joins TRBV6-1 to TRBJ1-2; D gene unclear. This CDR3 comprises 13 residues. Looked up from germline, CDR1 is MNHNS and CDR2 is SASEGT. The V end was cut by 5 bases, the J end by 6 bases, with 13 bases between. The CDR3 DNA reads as TGTGCCAGCAGTATTGACATATTCGATGGCTACACCTTC. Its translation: CASSIDIFDGYTF.

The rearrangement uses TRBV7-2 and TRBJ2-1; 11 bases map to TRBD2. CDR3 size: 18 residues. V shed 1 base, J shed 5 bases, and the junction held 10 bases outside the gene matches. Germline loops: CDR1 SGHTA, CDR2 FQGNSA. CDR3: CASSLGGSGRARHNEQFF. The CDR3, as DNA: TGTGCCAGCAGCTTAGGGGGTAGCGGGAGGGCCCGTCACAATGAGCAGTTCTTC.

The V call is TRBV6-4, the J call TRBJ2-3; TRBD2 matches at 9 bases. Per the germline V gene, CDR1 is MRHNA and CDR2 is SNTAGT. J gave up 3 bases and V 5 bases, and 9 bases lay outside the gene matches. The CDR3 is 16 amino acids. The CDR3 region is CASSLSPAGGTDTQYF. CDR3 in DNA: TGTGCCAGCAGTCTCTCCCCAGCGGGAGGTACAGATACGCAGTATTTT.

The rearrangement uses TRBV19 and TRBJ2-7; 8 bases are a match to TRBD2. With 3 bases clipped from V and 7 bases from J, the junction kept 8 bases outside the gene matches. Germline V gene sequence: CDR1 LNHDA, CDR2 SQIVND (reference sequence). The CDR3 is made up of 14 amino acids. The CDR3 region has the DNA TGTGCCAGTAGTATCGTCGGGACTAGGGGTGAGCAGTACTTC. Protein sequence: CASSIVGTRGEQYF. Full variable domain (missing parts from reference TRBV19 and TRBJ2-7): DGGITQSPKYLFRKEGQNVTLSCEQNLNHDAMYWYRQDPGQGLRLIYYSQIVNDFQKGDIAEGYSVSREKKESFPLTVTSAQKNPTAFYLCASSIVGTRGEQYFGPGTRLTVT.

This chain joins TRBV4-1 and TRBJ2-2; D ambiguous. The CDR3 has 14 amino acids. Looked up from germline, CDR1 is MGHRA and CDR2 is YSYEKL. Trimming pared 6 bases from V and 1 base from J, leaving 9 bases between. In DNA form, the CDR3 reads TGCGCCAGCAGTCGCCGACAGAACACCGGGGAGCTGTTTTTT. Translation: CASSRRQNTGELFF.

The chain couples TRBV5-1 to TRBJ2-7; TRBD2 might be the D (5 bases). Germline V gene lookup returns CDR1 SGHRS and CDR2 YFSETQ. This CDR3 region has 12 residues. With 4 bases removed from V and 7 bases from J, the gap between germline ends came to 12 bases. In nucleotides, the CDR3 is TGCGCCAGCAGCGAACCTACGGGGGAGCAGTACTTC. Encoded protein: CASSEPTGEQYF.

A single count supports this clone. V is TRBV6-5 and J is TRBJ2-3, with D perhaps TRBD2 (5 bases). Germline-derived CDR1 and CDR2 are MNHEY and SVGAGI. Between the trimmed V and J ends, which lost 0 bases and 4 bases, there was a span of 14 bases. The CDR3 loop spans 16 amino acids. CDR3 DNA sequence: TGTGCCAGCAGTTACTCTGGGCTAGCTGGACCAGATACGCAGTATTTT. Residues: CASSYSGLAGPDTQYF.

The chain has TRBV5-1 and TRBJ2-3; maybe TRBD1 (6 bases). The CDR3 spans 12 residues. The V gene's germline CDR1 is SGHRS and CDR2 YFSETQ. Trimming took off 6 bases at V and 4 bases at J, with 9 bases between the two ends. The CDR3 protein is CASKGESDTQYF. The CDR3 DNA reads TGCGCCAGCAAGGGGGAATCAGATACGCAGTATTTT.

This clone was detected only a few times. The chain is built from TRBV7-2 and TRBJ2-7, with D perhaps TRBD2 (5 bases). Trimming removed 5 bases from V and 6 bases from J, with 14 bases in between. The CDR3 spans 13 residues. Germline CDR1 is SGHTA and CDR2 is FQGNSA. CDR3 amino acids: CASSTRGDGEQYF. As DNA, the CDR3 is TGTGCCAGCAGCACTAGAGGCGACGGCGAGCAGTACTTC.

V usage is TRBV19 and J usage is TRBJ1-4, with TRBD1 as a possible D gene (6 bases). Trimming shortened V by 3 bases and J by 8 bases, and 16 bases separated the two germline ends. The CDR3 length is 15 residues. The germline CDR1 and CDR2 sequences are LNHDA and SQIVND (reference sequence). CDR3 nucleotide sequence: TGTGCCAGTAGTATTTCAGGGTCAGGGGTAGAAAAACTGTTTTTT. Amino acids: CASSISGSGVEKLFF. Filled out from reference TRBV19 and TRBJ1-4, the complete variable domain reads DGGITQSPKYLFRKEGQNVTLSCEQNLNHDAMYWYRQDPGQGLRLIYYSQIVNDFQKGDIAEGYSVSREKKESFPLTVTSAQKNPTAFYLCASSISGSGVEKLFFGSGTQLSVL.

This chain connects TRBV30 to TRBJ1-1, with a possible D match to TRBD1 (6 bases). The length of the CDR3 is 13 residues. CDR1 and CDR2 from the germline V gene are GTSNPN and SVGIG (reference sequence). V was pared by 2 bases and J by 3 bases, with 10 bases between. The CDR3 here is CAWSLQGYTEAFF. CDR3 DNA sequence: TGTGCCTGGAGTCTCCAGGGGTACACTGAAGCTTTCTTT.

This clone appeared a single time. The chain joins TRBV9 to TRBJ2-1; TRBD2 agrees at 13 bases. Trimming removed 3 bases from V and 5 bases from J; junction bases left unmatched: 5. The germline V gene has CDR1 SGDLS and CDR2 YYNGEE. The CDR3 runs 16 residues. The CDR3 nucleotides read TGTGCCAGCAGCGGAGGGACTAGCGGGATCAACAATGAGCAGTTCTTC. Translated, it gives CASSGGTSGINNEQFF.

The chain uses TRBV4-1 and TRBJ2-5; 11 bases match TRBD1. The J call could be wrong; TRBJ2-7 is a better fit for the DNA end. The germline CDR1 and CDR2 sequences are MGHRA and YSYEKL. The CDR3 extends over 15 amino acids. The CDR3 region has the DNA TGCGCCAGCAGCGACCGGGACAGGGGGTTGTACGAGCAGTACTTC. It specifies CASSDRDRGLYEQYF.

This CDR3 reads CASSLRASRGSDTQYF. DNA of the CDR3: TGTGCCAGCAGCTTACGGGCTAGCAGGGGCTCAGATACGCAGTATTTT. The V call is TRBV7-9, the J call TRBJ2-3; D possibly corresponds to TRBD1 (6 bases). Germline CDR1 and CDR2: SEHNR and FQNEAQ (reference sequence). V lost 2 bases and J 4 bases, leaving 16 bases between the germline ends. The CDR3 spans 16 residues.

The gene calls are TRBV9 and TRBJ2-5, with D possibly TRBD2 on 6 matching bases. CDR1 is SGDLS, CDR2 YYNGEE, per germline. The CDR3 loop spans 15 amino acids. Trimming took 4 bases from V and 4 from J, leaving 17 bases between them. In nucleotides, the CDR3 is TGTGCCAGCAGCCCCGAGGGAGGCGGACCAGAGACCCAGTACTTC. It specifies CASSPEGGGPETQYF.

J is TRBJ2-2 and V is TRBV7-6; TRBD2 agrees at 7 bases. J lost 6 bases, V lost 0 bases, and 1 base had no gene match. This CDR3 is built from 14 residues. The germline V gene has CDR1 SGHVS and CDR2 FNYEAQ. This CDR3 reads CASSLAGGSGELFF. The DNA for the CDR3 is TGTGCCAGCAGCTTAGCGGGAGGGTCCGGGGAGCTGTTTTTT. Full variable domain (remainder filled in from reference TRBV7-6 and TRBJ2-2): GAGVSQSPRYKVTKRGQDVALRCDPISGHVSLYWYRQALGQGPEFLTYFNYEAQQDKSGLPNDRFSAERPEGSISTLTIQRTEQRDSAMYRCASSLAGGSGELFFGEGSRLTVL.

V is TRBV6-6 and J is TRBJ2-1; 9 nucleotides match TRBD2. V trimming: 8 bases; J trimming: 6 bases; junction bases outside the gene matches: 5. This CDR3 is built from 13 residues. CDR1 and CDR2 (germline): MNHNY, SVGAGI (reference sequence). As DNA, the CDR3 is TGTGCCAGCGGCCAGCGGGAGGCCAATGAGCAGTTCTTC. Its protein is CASGQREANEQFF.

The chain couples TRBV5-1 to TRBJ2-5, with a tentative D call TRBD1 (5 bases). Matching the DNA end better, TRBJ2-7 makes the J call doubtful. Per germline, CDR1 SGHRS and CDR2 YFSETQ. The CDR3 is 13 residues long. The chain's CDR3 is CASSRTTTYEQYF. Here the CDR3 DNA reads TGCGCCAGCAGCCGGACAACCACCTACGAGCAGTACTTC.

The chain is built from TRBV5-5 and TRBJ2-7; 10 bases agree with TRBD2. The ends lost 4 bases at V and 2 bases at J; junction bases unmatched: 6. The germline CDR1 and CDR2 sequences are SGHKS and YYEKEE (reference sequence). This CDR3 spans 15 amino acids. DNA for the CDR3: TGTGCCAGCAGCCCGGGACTAGCGTTAGCCTACGAGCAGTACTTC. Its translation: CASSPGLALAYEQYF.

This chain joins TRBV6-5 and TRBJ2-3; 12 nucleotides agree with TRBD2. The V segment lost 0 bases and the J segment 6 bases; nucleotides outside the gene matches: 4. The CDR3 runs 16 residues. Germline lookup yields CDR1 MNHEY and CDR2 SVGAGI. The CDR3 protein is CASSYSGTSGRDTQYF. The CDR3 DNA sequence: TGTGCCAGCAGTTACTCTGGGACTAGCGGGCGGGATACGCAGTATTTT.

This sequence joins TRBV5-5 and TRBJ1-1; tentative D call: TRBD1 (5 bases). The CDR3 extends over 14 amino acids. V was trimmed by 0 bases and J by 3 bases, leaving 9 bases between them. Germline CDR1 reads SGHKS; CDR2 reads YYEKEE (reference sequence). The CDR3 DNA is TGTGCCAGCAGCTTGGGTGGGGGGGACACTGAAGCTTTCTTT. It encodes CASSLGGGDTEAFF.

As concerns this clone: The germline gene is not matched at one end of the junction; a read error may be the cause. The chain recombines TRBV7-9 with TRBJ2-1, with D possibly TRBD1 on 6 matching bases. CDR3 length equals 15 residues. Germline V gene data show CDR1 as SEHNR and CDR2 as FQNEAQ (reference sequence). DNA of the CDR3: TGTTCCAGCAGCTTAGGGTCAGGGGCCTTGGATGAGCAGTTCTTC. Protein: CSSSLGSGALDEQFF.